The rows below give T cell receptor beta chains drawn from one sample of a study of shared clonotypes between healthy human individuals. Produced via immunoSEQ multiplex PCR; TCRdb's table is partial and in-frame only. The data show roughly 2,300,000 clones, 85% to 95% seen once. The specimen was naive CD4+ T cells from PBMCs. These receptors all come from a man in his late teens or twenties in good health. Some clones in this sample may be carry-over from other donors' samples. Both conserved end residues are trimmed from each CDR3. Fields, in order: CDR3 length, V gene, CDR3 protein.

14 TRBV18 ASSAPGQLSGNTIY
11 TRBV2 ASGGGRGNTIY
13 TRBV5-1 ASSLGNSGKETQY
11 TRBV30 AWSVGDGNTIY
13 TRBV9 ASNNEGLGWETQY
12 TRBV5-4 ASSSEARKETQY
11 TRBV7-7 ASSLSNTGELF
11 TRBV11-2 ASSSSRGNQAF
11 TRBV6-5 ASSLGTGSGYT
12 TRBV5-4 ASSTRTAEETQY
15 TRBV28 ASTSPPGGRRGNEQF
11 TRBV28 ASSLKSRYGYT
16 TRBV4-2 ASSQSTRKTGVNTEAF
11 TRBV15 ATSRVREAEQF
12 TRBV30 AWSVLSGNEKLF
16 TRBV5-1 ASSLAGTLSPGTGELF
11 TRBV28 ASTAGGYNEQF
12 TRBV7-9 ASGHRNIPHEQY
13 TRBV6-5 ASSYDGATNEKLF
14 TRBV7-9 ASSLPQREGLREQF
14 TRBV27 ASSLIPLSSYNEQF
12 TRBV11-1 ASRTGGGSYEQY
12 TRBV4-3 ASSQRQGDYGYT
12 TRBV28 ASLQGYSNQPQH
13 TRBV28 ASRGATSGAYEQY
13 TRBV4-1 ASSRSGPRNEKLF
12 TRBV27 ASSLSGTDGELF
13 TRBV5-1 ASSSQGAPVETQY
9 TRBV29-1 SVGGRIEQY
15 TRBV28 ASSLPSLGRTNYGYT
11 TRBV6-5 ASSVGQMETQY
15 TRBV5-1 ASSLLGASGFQETQY
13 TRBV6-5 ASNEPGTGITEQY
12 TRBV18 ASSRSRGWYEQY
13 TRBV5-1 ASSLGGRENTEAF
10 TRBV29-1 SVSRANEKLF
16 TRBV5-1 ASSLDPVVAVKGETQY
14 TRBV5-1 ASSLVFSGSGEKLF
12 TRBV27 ASSLWDTAGELF
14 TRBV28 ASSVRASGRFYEQY
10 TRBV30 AWSRTTYGYT
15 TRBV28 ASTGTSGNLNTGELF
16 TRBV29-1 SVEGPGLKGPANYGYT
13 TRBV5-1 ASSYGLAGEFEQF
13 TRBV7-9 ASSLGAVGNTEAF
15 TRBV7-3 ASSPRLAGGVYNEQF
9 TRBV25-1 ATQGGSGYT
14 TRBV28 ASSTPGQGFDTEAF
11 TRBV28 ASRRDLKETQY
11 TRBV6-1 ASRREIEYEQY